This TCR beta chain comes out of a study of blood T cell repertoires in COVID-19. On this clone itself: One base away lies a much larger clone, so this may be a sequencing read error.

V lost 2 bases and J lost 1, with 5 bases in between. The CDR3 length is 13 residues. Measured with immunoSEQ multiplex PCR; TCRdb has only the in-frame clones, and not every one. This sample has just under 300,000 clones; about 87% occur once, and the top ten carry 1% to 1.5%. This sequence joins TRBV12-3 or TRBV12-4 and TRBJ1-1; TRBD1 is a possible D gene (5 bases). This clonotype was obtained from a man in his 70s with acute or convalescent COVID-19. The sample comprised peripheral blood. CDR3: CASSLTGNTEAFF. Written as DNA, the CDR3 is TGTGCCAGCAGTTTAACAGGGAACACTGAAGCTTTCTTT.